The 6 T cell receptor beta chains presented below share a single source sample, sequenced in a study of shared clonotypes between healthy human individuals. The assay was immunoSEQ multiplex PCR, and TCRdb's table has in-frame clones only and misses some. This table has about 2.5 million clones, 92% appearing once. Sample: naive CD4+ T cells from PBMCs. Subset meaning: CD45RA+ positively selected. Receptors were obtained from a man between 18 and 29 years old in good health. Some clones in this sample may be carry-over from other donors' samples.

This clone was seen a single time. The chain couples TRBV28 to TRBJ2-7, with 13 bases fitting TRBD2. In germline, CDR1 is MDHEN, CDR2 SYDVKM. The CDR3 contains 16 residues. V dropped 2 bases and J dropped 4; count of bases not matched to a gene: 5. CDR3 DNA sequence: TGTGCCAGCAGTTTAGCTGGGACTAGCGGGGCATACGAGCAGTACTTC. Its translation is CASSLAGTSGAYEQYF. Supplemented by reference TRBV28 and TRBJ2-7, the full variable domain reads DVKVTQSSRYLVKRTGEKVFLECVQDMDHENMFWYRQDPGLGLRLIYFSYDVKMKEKGDIPEGYSVSREKKERFSLILESASTNQTSMYLCASSLAGTSGAYEQYFGPGTRLTVT.

This clone was seen just once. V usage is TRBV6-5 and J usage is TRBJ1-4; the D is unclear. Trimming shortened V by 0 bases and J by 8 bases, and 13 bases separated the two germline ends. The germline V gene has CDR1 MNHEY and CDR2 SVGAGI. This CDR3 contains 15 residues. The CDR3 sequence: CASSYSGPQAEKLFF. CDR3 nucleotide sequence: TGTGCCAGCAGTTACTCTGGGCCTCAGGCCGAAAAACTGTTTTTT.

The chain links TRBV7-9 to TRBJ1-1; 9 positions agree with TRBD1. CDR1 and CDR2 from the germline V gene are SEHNR and FQNEAQ (reference sequence). The CDR3 spans 15 residues. V shed 4 bases, J shed 0 bases, and the junction held 3 bases outside the gene matches. The CDR3 loop is CASSSQGALNTEAFF. The CDR3 nucleotides read TGTGCCAGCAGCTCACAGGGGGCGTTGAACACTGAAGCTTTCTTT.

Concerning this clone: This sample also contains other DNA sequences that code for the same CDR3. The V and J genes are TRBV2 and TRBJ1-4; 7 bases align to TRBD1. The CDR3 covers 13 residues. Germline CDR1 and CDR2: SNHLY and FYNNEI. With 4 bases clipped from V and 8 bases from J, the junction kept 4 bases outside the gene matches. DNA for the CDR3: TGTGCCAGCAGTGGGACAGGAGGGGAAAAACTGTTTTTT. Translating it yields CASSGTGGEKLFF.

This sequence joins TRBV5-3 and TRBJ2-4, with D hard to call. TRBV5-3 is annotated as an ORF whose role is uncertain. The CDR3 runs 14 residues. The ends were cut back, 0 bases at V and 13 bases at J, with 17 bases in the middle. The CDR3 sequence: CARSLAPGKPPQYF. The CDR3 DNA reads TGTGCCAGAAGCTTGGCCCCAGGTAAACCCCCACAGTACTTC.

V gene TRBV5-1 combines with J gene TRBJ2-1; 8 positions agree with TRBD2. Germline V CDR1 and CDR2: SGHRS, YFSETQ. This CDR3 has 15 residues. The junction had 4 bases not matched to a gene; V was cut back by 0 bases and J by 5 bases. The CDR3, as DNA: TGCGCCAGCAGCTTGGCGGGAGGGCCCAACAATGAGCAGTTCTTC. This encodes CASSLAGGPNNEQFF. The whole variable domain, filled in from reference TRBV5-1 and TRBJ2-1, reads KAGVTQTPRYLIKTRGQQVTLSCSPISGHRSVSWYQQTPGQGLQFLFEYFSETQRNKGNFPGRFSGRQFSNSRSEMNVSTLELGDSALYLCASSLAGGPNNEQFFGPGTRLTVL.